This T cell receptor beta chain was captured in a study of shared clonotypes between healthy human individuals. Turning to the study itself: Contributing individuals were two females and three males aged 18 to 49.

It was across several immunoSEQ plates that each subset's genomic DNA was evenly split. Data came from immunoSEQ multiplex PCR; TCRdb stores just in-frame clones and leaves some out. The table includes fewer than 600,000 clones, about four fifths detected once. As to this clone: It is likely a read error, because the conserved phenylalanine at the end of the CDR3 is missing.

Trimming cost V 4 bases and J 5 bases, with 16 bases left between them. The germline V gene encodes CDR1 SGHDT and CDR2 YYEEEE. The CDR3 length is 15 residues. The chain is built from TRBV5-6 and TRBJ2-4; a possible D gene is TRBD2 (7 bases). The receptor was derived from a woman in her thirties or forties in good health. Some clones in this sample may be carry-over from other donors' samples. Material: PBMCs. The CDR3 spells CASSRRGGAENIQYL. The CDR3 region has the DNA TGTGCCAGCAGCCGCCGTGGGGGGGCGGAAAACATTCAGTACCTC.